This T cell receptor beta chain was observed in a study of graft-versus-host responses after intestinal transplantation. As for the study in general: Recipients were given multivisceral, liver-intestinal, or isolated intestinal transplants. Anti-thymocyte globulin induction preceded two to four years of tacrolimus and steroid maintenance in all recipients. Study conclusions and caveats: Association was observed between peak circulating GvH clone levels and early post-transplant HvG declines.

The data were produced by immunoSEQ multiplex PCR, yet TCRdb's version contains in-frame clones alone and is incomplete. The repertoire holds about 84,000 clones, with roughly 90% as singletons. A word on this clone: Its matching antigen is unknown.

The TCR was taken from a human donor who was the organ donor for an intestinal transplant. Here the sequenced sample was unstimulated CD4+ T cells sorted from spleen or lymph node cells, taken before transplant.

The CDR3 region is CATSSRQGAGSPLHF. Written as DNA, the CDR3 is TGTGCCACCAGCAGTAGACAGGGGGCTGGTTCACCCCTCCACTTT. The chain is built from TRBV15 and TRBJ1-6; 10 nucleotides agree with TRBD1. V lost 3 bases, J lost 9 bases, and 5 bases stayed unmatched. The CDR3 is 15 amino acids. Germline V gives CDR1 LNHNV, CDR2 YYDKDF (reference sequence).